The 20 T cell receptor beta chains below all came from one sample that was sequenced in a study of T cells in Graves' hyperthyroidism and ophthalmopathy. Amplification yielded TCR beta CDR3 regions, with RNA transcripts as the source. First-round RT-PCR targeting the TCR CDR3 was performed with the HTBI primer set. TCRdb itself ran the multiplex PCR reads through MiXCR, one entry per CDR3 protein. Altogether around 450,000 distinct CDR3 sequences are present, approximately 14% being singletons, with the ten largest covering 12% to 15%. Sample: blood. These receptors all stem from a young woman with Graves' hyperthyroidism.

This clonotype showed up many times. The J gene is TRBJ1-1, the V gene TRBV4-1, with D possibly matching TRBD1 (6 bases). CDR3 size: 17 residues. The V and J ends lost 2 bases and 6 bases respectively, with 22 bases between them. Germline V gene lookup returns CDR1 MGHRA and CDR2 YSYEKL. CDR3 in DNA: TGCGCCAGCAGCCAATCCTGGGGGGGCAGCCTTCTCGCTGAAGCTTTCTTT. It yields the protein CASSQSWGGSLLAEAFF.

This clonotype was found many times. This chain links TRBV20-1 with TRBJ2-5; TRBD1 or TRBD2 may be the D gene (6 bases each). Trimming removed 5 bases at V and 5 bases at J, with 15 bases between. This CDR3 has 13 residues. CDR1 is DFQATT and CDR2 is SNEGSKA in the germline V gene (reference sequence). The CDR3 nucleotides read TGCAGTGCTGGAGCGGGTCAGGGGGAGACCCAGTACTTC. Protein product: CSAGAGQGETQYF.

This clonotype was observed many times. The CDR3 nucleotides read TGTGCCAGCAGTCCCCATCAGGACACCTCCTACGAGCAGTACTTC. It yields the protein CASSPHQDTSYEQYF. The chain employs TRBV28 and TRBJ2-7; possible D gene TRBD1, 5 bases. The V end lost 5 bases, the J end lost 0 bases, and 14 bases lay between the germline ends. Germline assignment: CDR1 MDHEN and CDR2 SYDVKM. This CDR3 comprises 15 residues. The full variable domain, completed using reference TRBV28 and TRBJ2-7, is DVKVTQSSRYLVKRTGEKVFLECVQDMDHENMFWYRQDPGLGLRLIYFSYDVKMKEKGDIPEGYSVSREKKERFSLILESASTNQTSMYLCASSPHQDTSYEQYFGPGTRLTVT.

This clonotype was seen at least ten times. This chain uses TRBV3-1 with TRBJ2-1; tentatively, D is TRBD2 (6 bases). Germline CDR1 LGHDT, CDR2 YNNKEL (reference sequence). V lost 0 bases to trimming and J lost 2 bases, with 17 bases between them. The CDR3 is made up of 18 amino acids. CDR3 bases: TGTGCCAGCAGCCAAGACGCTGGAGGAGGGGACCCCTACAATGAGCAGTTCTTC. It yields the protein CASSQDAGGGDPYNEQFF.

This clonotype has only a few counts. CDR3 in amino acids: CASSYGTADTEAFF. CDR3 sequence (DNA): TGTGCCAGCAGCTATGGGACAGCGGACACTGAAGCTTTCTTT. The chain combines TRBV11-1 with TRBJ1-1; TRBD1 agrees at 7 bases. V dropped 4 bases and J dropped 3; count of bases not matched to a gene: 5. From germline, CDR1 is SGHAT and CDR2 FQDESV (reference sequence). The CDR3 loop spans 14 amino acids.

For this clonotype: An end of the junction does not agree with germline; a read error may underlie this. The J gene is TRBJ2-7, the V gene TRBV3-1; D may be TRBD1 (5 bases). The germline V gene has CDR1 LGHDT and CDR2 YNNKEL (reference sequence). CDR3 length: 13 amino acids. This CDR3 reads CAGSRTYSYEQYF. The CDR3 nucleotides are TGTGCCGGCAGCAGGACATACTCCTACGAGCAGTACTTC.

In its sample, this clonotype was seen many times. This chain joins TRBV28 and TRBJ2-3, with D possibly being TRBD2 (5 bases). The CDR3 is made up of 16 amino acids. V was clipped by 4 bases and J by 1 base, with 15 bases between them. Per germline, CDR1 MDHEN and CDR2 SYDVKM. The CDR3 here is CASSSAPGYGTDTQYF. The CDR3 DNA sequence: TGTGCCAGCAGTTCCGCGCCGGGGTATGGCACAGATACGCAGTATTTT.

The V and J genes are TRBV15 and TRBJ1-4; D remains ambiguous. The germline V and J ends were trimmed by 5 bases and 8 bases, with 18 bases remaining between them. Looked up from germline, CDR1 is LNHNV and CDR2 is YYDKDF (reference sequence). CDR3 length: 15 amino acids. The CDR3 DNA is TGTGCCACCAGCCCCCTTCCGGGAACCGAGGAAAAACTGTTTTTT. Its translation is CATSPLPGTEEKLFF.

The V and J genes are TRBV10-3 and TRBJ2-3; 13 bases match TRBD2. Germline assignment: CDR1 ENHRY and CDR2 SYGVKD. The CDR3 covers 15 residues. Trimming removed 4 bases from V and 3 bases from J; junction bases left unmatched: 1. The CDR3, as DNA: TGTGCCATCAGTGGGACTAGCGGGGGAACAGATACGCAGTATTTT. Its protein product is CAISGTSGGTDTQYF.

This clonotype was picked up many times. The chain links TRBV20-1 to TRBJ1-4; D may be TRBD1 (6 bases). CDR1 and CDR2 (germline): DFQATT, SNEGSKA (reference sequence). The CDR3 covers 13 residues. Trimming left V 5 bases short and J 8 bases short, with 15 bases between. The CDR3 protein is CSAGGEGGEKLFF. CDR3 coding DNA: TGCAGTGCTGGTGGCGAGGGGGGGGAAAAACTGTTTTTT.

With respect to this clonotype: A much larger clone differs by one base, so this may be a read error. J is TRBJ2-1 and V is TRBV6-2 or TRBV6-3, with 7 bases identical to TRBD1. The J call may be in error: the DNA end matches TRBJ2-7 better. The germline gives CDR1 MNHEY, CDR2 SVGEGT. CDR3 length equals 15 residues. CDR3 amino acids: CASSFDRVRYNEQYF. The CDR3 DNA is TGTGCCAGCAGTTTCGACAGGGTAAGGTACAATGAGCAGTACTTC.

The chain employs TRBV5-5 and TRBJ1-3; D gene ambiguous. CDR1 and CDR2 (germline): SGHKS, YYEKEE (reference sequence). V lost 3 bases to trimming and J lost 3 bases, with 10 bases between them. The CDR3 loop spans 14 amino acids. DNA for the CDR3: TGTGCCAGCAGCTGGATGGATAATGGAAACACCATATATTTT. It specifies CASSWMDNGNTIYF.

The chain combines TRBV3-1 with TRBJ2-7; tentatively, D is TRBD2 (7 bases). The CDR3 totals 14 residues. Per the germline V gene, CDR1 is LGHDT and CDR2 is YNNKEL (reference sequence). V was pared by 2 bases and J by 7 bases, with 15 bases between. CDR3 residues: CASSQQRGAQEQYF. The CDR3 coding sequence is TGTGCCAGCAGCCAACAACGGGGGGCCCAAGAGCAGTACTTC.

This clonotype has only a few counts. The gene calls are TRBV27 and TRBJ1-1; the match to TRBD1 covers 9 bases. This CDR3 is built from 14 residues. Germline V lookup: CDR1 MNHEY, CDR2 SMNVEV (reference sequence). Germline trimming cut 1 base from V and 4 bases from J; bases unmatched to any gene: 1. The CDR3 protein is CASSLLQGATEAFF. In nucleotides, the CDR3 is TGTGCCAGCAGTTTATTACAGGGGGCCACTGAAGCTTTCTTT.

For this clonotype: This may be a read error, as it is one base from a much larger clone. The chain joins TRBV20-1 to TRBJ1-4, with 9 bases lining up with TRBD1. Looked up from germline, CDR1 is DFQATT and CDR2 is SNEGSKA (reference sequence). The CDR3 sequence is 14 residues long. CDR3 nucleotides: TGCAGTGCTTTACCCGGGACAGGGATAGAAAGACTGTTTTTT. Translated, it gives CSALPGTGIERLFF.

The rearrangement links TRBV20-1 to TRBJ1-6, with D possibly TRBD1 on 5 matching bases. Germline CDR1 reads DFQATT; CDR2 reads SNEGSKA (reference sequence). The ends were cut back, 5 bases at V and 6 bases at J, with 11 bases in the middle. CDR3 length equals 13 residues. DNA for the CDR3: TGCAGTGCTGGCCCGCAGGGTAATTCACCCCTCCACTTT. Protein: CSAGPQGNSPLHF.

The V call is TRBV9, the J call TRBJ2-1; D may match TRBD1 or TRBD2 (5 bases each). Between the trimmed V and J ends, which lost 4 bases and 6 bases, there was a span of 11 bases. The CDR3 sequence is 13 residues long. Germline loops: CDR1 SGDLS, CDR2 YYNGEE. The CDR3 DNA reads TGTGCCAGCAGCTTCGGGACCGCCAATGAGCAGTTCTTC. Its translation is CASSFGTANEQFF.

This clonotype has at least ten counts. The chain has TRBV28 and TRBJ2-5; tentative D call: TRBD2 (6 bases). The CDR3 is made up of 17 amino acids. Looked up from germline, CDR1 is MDHEN and CDR2 is SYDVKM. Trimming removed 6 bases at V and 5 bases at J, with 25 bases between. The CDR3 is CASSPTGAWAKLETQYF. CDR3 DNA: TGTGCCAGCAGCCCTACGGGAGCTTGGGCCAAATTGGAGACCCAGTACTTC.

This clonotype has a single count. The chain joins TRBV7-9 to TRBJ2-1, with D uncertain. Per the germline V gene, CDR1 is SEHNR and CDR2 is FQNEAQ (reference sequence). This CDR3 region has 15 residues. V gave up 1 base and J gave up 8 bases, with 15 bases separating them. The CDR3 region has the DNA TGTGCCAGCAGCTTAGGCTCACCCCCAGGAGATGAGCAGTTCTTC. It is translated as CASSLGSPPGDEQFF.

In this sample, this clonotype turned up a few times. The chain employs TRBV6-6 and TRBJ1-2, with D possibly TRBD1 on 5 matching bases. The CDR3 is 12 amino acids. The germline CDR1 and CDR2 sequences are MNHNY and SVGAGI (reference sequence). V gave up 0 bases and J gave up 10 bases, with 9 bases separating them. The CDR3 DNA follows: TGTGCCAGCAGTTACTCGATGGGGGTCTACACCTTC. Amino acid sequence: CASSYSMGVYTF.